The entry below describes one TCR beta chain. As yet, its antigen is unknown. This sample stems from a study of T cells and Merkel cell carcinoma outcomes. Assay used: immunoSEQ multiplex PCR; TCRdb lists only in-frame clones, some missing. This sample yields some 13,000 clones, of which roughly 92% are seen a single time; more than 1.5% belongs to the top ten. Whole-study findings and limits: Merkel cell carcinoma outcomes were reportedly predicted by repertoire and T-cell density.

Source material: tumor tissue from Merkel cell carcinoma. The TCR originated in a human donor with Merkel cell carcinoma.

The CDR3 protein is CASRGPNTEAFF. The CDR3 nucleotides are TGCGCCAGCAGGGGGCCGAACACTGAAGCTTTCTTT. This sequence joins TRBV5-1 and TRBJ1-1; weak D call: TRBD1 (5 bases). The CDR3 runs 12 residues. V dropped 5 bases and J dropped 1 base, with 6 bases sitting between them. Looked up from germline, CDR1 is SGHRS and CDR2 is YFSETQ.